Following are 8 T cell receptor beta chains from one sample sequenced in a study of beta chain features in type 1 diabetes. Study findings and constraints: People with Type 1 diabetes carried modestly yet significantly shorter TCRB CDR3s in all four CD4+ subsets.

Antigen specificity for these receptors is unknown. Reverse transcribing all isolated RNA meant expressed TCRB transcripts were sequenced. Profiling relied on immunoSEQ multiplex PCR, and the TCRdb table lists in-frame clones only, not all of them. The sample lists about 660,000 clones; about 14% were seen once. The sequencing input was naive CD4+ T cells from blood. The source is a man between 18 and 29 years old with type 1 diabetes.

The CDR3 loop reads CASRAQGIDEQYF. As DNA, the CDR3 is TGTGCCAGTAGAGCACAGGGAATTGACGAGCAGTACTTC. The gene calls are TRBV19 and TRBJ2-7; tentative D call: TRBD1 (6 bases). Between the trimmed V and J ends, which lost 6 bases and 5 bases, there was a span of 14 bases. The germline V gene has CDR1 LNHDA and CDR2 SQIVND (reference sequence). CDR3 length: 13 residues.

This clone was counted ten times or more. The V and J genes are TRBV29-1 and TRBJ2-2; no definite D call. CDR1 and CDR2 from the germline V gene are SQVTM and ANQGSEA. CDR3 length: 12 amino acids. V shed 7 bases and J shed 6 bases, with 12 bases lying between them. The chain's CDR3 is CSGRVVAGELFF. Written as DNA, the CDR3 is TGCAGCGGTAGGGTGGTGGCCGGGGAGCTGTTTTTT.

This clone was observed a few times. The CDR3 coding sequence is TGTGCCAGCGGAACCGGGACGGGCATTACATATGGCTACACCTTC. Amino acids: CASGTGTGITYGYTF. The chain recombines TRBV28 with TRBJ1-2, with a tentative D call TRBD1 (5 bases). The CDR3 covers 15 residues. V dropped 8 bases and J dropped 5 bases, with 21 bases sitting between them. Germline V CDR1 and CDR2: MDHEN, SYDVKM.

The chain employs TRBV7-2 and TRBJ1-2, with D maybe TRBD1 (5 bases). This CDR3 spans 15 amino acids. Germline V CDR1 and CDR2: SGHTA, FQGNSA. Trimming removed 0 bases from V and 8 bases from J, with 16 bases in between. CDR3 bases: TGTGCCAGCAGCTTAGCGCTAGGGGTCAGGGTCGGCTACACCTTC. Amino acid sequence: CASSLALGVRVGYTF.

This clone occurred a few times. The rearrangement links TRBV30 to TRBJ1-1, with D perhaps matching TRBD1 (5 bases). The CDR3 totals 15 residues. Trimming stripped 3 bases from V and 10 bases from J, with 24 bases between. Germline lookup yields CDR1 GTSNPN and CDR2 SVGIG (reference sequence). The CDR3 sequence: CAWSPLGGIRSGAFF. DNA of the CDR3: TGTGCCTGGAGCCCCTTGGGGGGGATAAGGAGTGGAGCTTTCTTT.

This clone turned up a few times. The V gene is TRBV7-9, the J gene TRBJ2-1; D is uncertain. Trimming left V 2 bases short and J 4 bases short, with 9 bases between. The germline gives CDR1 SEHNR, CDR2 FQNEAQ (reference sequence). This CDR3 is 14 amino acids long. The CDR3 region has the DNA TGTGCCAGCAGCTTATCATCCGTGTACAATGAGCAGTTCTTC. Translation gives CASSLSSVYNEQFF. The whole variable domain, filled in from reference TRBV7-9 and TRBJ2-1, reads DTGVSQNPRHKITKRGQNVTFRCDPISEHNRLYWYRQTLGQGPEFLTYFQNEAQLEKSRLLSDRFSAERPKGSFSTLEIQRTEQGDSAMYLCASSLSSVYNEQFFGPGTRLTVL.

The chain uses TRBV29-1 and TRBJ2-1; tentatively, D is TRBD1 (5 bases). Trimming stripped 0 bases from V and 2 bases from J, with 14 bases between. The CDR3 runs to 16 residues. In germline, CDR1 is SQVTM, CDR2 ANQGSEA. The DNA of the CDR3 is TGCAGCGTTGAAGAAAGTCAAGGGGCCACCTACAATGAGCAGTTCTTC. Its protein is CSVEESQGATYNEQFF.

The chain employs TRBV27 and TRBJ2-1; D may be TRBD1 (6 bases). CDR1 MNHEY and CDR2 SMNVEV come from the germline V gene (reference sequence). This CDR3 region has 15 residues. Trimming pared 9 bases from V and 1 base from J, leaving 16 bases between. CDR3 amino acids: CASTIDRSSYNEQFF. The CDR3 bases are TGTGCCAGTACTATCGACAGGTCGTCCTACAATGAGCAGTTCTTC.